This TCR beta chain comes out of a study of blood T cell repertoires in COVID-19. Residents of about two dozen US areas, aged roughly 18 to 89 years, made up the participants. Before being deemed recovered, Cohort 3 donors had two negative PCRs, clearance, or symptom resolution. V shed 0 bases, J shed 4 bases, and the junction held 5 bases outside the gene matches. CDR1 and CDR2 from the germline V gene are SGDLS and YYNGEE. The CDR3 is 15 residues long. This table comes from immunoSEQ multiplex PCR, and its TCRdb copy is limited to in-frame clones, with some not included. Of a few hundred thousand clones in the sample, roughly nine tenths were seen once.

The sequence was obtained from a woman aged 25 to 39 who had recovered from COVID-19. Specimen: PBMCs or T cells enriched from blood (not recorded which). J is TRBJ2-5 and V is TRBV9; 8 bases agree with TRBD2. DNA for the CDR3: TGTGCCAGCAGCGTAGTCGGGAGGGCCGGAGAGACCCAGTACTTC. It is translated as CASSVVGRAGETQYF.